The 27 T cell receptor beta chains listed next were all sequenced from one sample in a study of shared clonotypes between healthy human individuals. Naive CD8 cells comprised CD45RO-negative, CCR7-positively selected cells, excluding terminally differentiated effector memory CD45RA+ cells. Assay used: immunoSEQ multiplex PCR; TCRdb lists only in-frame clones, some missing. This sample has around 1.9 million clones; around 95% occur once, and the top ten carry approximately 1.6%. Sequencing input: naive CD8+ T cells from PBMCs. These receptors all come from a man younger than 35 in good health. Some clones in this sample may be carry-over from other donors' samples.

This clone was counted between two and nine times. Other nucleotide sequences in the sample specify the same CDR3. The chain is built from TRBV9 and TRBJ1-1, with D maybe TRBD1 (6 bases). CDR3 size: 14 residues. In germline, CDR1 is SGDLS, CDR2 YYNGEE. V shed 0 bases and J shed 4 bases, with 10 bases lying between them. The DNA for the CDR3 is TGTGCCAGCAGCGTAGAGGGGGGAGGCACTGAAGCTTTCTTT. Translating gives CASSVEGGGTEAFF.

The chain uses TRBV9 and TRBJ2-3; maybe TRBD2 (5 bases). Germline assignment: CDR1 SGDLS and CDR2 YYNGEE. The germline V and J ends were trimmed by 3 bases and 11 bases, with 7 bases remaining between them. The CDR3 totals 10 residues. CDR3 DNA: TGTGCCAGCAGCGGGACTCAGCAGTATTTT. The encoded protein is CASSGTQQYF.

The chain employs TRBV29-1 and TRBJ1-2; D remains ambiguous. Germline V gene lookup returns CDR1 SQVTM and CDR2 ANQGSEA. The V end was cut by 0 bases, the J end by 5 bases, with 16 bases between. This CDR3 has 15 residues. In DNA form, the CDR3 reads TGCAGCGTTGAAGATAGTTACCGAGGGATGTATGGCTACACCTTC. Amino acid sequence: CSVEDSYRGMYGYTF.

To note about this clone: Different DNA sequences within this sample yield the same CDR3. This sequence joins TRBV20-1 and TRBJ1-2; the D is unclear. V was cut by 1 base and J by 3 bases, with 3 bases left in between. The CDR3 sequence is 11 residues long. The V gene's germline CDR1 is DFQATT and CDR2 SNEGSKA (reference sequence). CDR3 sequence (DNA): TGCAGTGCTAGAGTAGACTATGGCTACACCTTC. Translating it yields CSARVDYGYTF.

For the CDR3, the DNA is TGTGCCAGCAGCCCCACCATTACTAGCGGGACCTCCTACGAGCAGTACTTC. This gives the protein CASSPTITSGTSYEQYF. V and J are TRBV4-2 and TRBJ2-7; TRBD2 agrees at 10 bases. Trimming removed 4 bases from V and 0 bases from J; junction bases left unmatched: 9. In germline, CDR1 is LGHNA, CDR2 YNFKEQ. The CDR3 is 17 amino acids.

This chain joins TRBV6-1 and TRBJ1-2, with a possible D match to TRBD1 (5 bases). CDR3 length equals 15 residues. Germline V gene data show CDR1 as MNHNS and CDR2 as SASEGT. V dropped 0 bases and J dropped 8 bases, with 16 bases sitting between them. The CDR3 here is CASSEARGPYLGYTF. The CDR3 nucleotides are TGTGCCAGCAGTGAAGCGCGGGGCCCATATTTGGGCTACACCTTC.

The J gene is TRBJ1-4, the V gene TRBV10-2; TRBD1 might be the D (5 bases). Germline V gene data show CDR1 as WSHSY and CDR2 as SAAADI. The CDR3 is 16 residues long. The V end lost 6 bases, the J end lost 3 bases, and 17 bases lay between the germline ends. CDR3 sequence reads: CASSLGREGANEKLFF. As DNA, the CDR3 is TGCGCCAGCAGCTTGGGACGGGAAGGAGCTAATGAAAAACTGTTTTTT.

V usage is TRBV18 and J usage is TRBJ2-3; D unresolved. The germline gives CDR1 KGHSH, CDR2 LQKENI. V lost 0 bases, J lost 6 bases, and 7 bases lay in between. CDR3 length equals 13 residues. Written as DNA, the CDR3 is TGTGCCAGCTCACCACCCCCCGCGGATACGCAGTATTTT. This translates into CASSPPPADTQYF.

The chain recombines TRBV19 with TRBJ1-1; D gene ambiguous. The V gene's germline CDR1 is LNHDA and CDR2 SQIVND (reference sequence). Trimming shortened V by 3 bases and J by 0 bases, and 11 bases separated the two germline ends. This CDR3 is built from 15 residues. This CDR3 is CASSIGGSMNTEAFF. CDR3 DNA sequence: TGTGCCAGTAGTATTGGCGGCAGTATGAACACTGAAGCTTTCTTT.

CDR3 nucleotide sequence: TGCAGCGTCTCTCACCGGGACTCCACAGATACGCAGTATTTT. Translating it yields CSVSHRDSTDTQYF. The chain is built from TRBV29-1 and TRBJ2-3; D may be TRBD2 (6 bases). CDR1 SQVTM and CDR2 ANQGSEA come from the germline V gene. CDR3 size: 14 residues. V lost 6 bases and J 2 bases, leaving 15 bases between the germline ends.

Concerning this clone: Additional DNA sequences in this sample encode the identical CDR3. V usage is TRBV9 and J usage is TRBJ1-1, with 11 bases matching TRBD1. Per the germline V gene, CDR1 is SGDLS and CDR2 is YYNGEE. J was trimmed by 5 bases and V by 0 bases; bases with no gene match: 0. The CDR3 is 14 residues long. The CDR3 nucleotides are TGTGCCAGCAGCGTAGGGGACAGGGGGACTGAAGCTTTCTTT. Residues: CASSVGDRGTEAFF. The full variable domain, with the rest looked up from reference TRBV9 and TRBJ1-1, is DSGVTQTPKHLITATGQRVTLRCSPRSGDLSVYWYQQSLDQGLQFLIQYYNGEERAKGNILERFSAQQFPDLHSELNLSSLELGDSALYFCASSVGDRGTEAFFGQGTRLTVV.

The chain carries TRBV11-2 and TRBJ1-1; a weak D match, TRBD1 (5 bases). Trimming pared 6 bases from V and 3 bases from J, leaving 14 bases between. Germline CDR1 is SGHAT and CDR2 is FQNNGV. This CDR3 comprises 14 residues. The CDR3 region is CASSRLGRDTEAFF. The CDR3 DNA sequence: TGTGCCAGCAGTCGACTGGGCAGGGACACTGAAGCTTTCTTT.

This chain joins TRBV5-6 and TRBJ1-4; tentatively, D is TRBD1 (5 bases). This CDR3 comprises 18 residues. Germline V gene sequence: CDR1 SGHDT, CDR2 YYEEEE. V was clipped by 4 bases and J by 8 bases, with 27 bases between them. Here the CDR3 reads CASSPKLGAEWFGEKLFF. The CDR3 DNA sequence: TGTGCCAGCAGCCCCAAACTAGGGGCGGAGTGGTTTGGCGAAAAACTGTTTTTT.

In DNA, the CDR3 is TGTGCCAGCAGCCACCCGGGCTTCGGTGAGCAGTTCTTC. Amino acids: CASSHPGFGEQFF. The chain is built from TRBV7-9 and TRBJ2-1; D uncertain. The CDR3 loop spans 13 amino acids. The germline gives CDR1 SEHNR, CDR2 FQNEAQ (reference sequence). Trimming stripped 5 bases from V and 9 bases from J, with 14 bases between.

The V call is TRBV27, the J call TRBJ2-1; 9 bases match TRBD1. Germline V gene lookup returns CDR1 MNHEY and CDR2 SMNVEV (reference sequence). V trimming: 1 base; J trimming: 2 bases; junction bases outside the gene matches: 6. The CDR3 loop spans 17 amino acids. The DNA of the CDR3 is TGTGCCAGCAGTTTATTACATACAGGGGGCCCCTACAATGAGCAGTTCTTC. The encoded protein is CASSLLHTGGPYNEQFF.

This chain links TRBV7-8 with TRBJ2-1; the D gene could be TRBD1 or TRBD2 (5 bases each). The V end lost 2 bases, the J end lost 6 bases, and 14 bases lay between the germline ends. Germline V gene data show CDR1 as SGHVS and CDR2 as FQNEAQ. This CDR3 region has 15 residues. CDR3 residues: CASSLWGWNPNEQFF. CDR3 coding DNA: TGTGCCAGCAGCTTATGGGGGTGGAACCCCAATGAGCAGTTCTTC.

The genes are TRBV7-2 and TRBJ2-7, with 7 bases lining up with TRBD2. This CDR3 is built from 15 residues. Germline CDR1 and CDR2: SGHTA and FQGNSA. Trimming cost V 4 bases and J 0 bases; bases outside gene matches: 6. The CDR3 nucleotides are TGTGCCAGCAGCTGGCCTTCTAGCGGCTCCTACGAGCAGTACTTC. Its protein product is CASSWPSSGSYEQYF.

The CDR3 region is CASSSKDFQGVAGNTIYF. In DNA, the CDR3 is TGTGCCAGCAGCTCAAAAGACTTTCAAGGGGTGGCTGGAAACACCATATATTTT. The chain employs TRBV7-9 and TRBJ1-3; the D gene is possibly TRBD1 (5 bases). V was shortened by 4 bases and J by 2 bases, with 21 bases between the two germline ends. The CDR3 covers 18 residues. Germline loops: CDR1 SEHNR, CDR2 FQNEAQ (reference sequence).

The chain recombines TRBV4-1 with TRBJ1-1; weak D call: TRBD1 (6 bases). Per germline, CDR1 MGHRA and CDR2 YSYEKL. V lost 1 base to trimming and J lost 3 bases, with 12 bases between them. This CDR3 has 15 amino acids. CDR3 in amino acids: CASSQGGGLDTEAFF. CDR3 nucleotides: TGCGCCAGCAGCCAAGGGGGGGGCTTGGACACTGAAGCTTTCTTT.

The CDR3 here is CASSQTPGPRGDTQYF. As DNA, the CDR3 is TGCGCCAGCAGCCAGACTCCGGGGCCCCGCGGAGATACGCAGTATTTT. The chain uses TRBV4-3 and TRBJ2-3; D assignment may be TRBD1 or TRBD2 (5 bases each). Trimming removed 3 bases at V and 5 bases at J, with 18 bases between. This CDR3 is built from 16 residues. Germline CDR1 is LGHNA and CDR2 is YSLEER.

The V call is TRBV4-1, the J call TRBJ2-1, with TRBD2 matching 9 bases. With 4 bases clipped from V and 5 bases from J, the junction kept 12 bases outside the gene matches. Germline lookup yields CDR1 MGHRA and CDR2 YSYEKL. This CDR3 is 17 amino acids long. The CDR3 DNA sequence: TGCGCCAGCAGCCGGTTAGCGGGAGTTCTTACGAACAATGAGCAGTTCTTC. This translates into CASSRLAGVLTNNEQFF.

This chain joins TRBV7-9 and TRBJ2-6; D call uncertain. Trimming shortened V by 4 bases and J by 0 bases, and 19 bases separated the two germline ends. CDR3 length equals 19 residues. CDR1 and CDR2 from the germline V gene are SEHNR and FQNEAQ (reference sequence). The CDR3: CASSSKASIIYSGANVLTF. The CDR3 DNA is TGTGCCAGCAGCTCCAAGGCCAGTATAATTTACTCTGGGGCCAACGTCCTGACTTTC.

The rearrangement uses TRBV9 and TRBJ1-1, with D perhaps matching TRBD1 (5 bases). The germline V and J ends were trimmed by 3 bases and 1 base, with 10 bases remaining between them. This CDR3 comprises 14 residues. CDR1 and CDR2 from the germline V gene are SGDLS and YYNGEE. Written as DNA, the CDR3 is TGTGCCAGCAGCGCCGGGGGTGGGAACACTGAAGCTTTCTTT. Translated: CASSAGGGNTEAFF.

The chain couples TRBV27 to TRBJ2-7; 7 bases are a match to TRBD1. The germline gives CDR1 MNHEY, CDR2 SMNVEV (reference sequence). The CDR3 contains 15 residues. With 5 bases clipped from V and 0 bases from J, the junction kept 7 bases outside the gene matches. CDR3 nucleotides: TGTGCCAGCAGTCTGACAGGGCTGATCTCCTACGAGCAGTACTTC. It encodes CASSLTGLISYEQYF.

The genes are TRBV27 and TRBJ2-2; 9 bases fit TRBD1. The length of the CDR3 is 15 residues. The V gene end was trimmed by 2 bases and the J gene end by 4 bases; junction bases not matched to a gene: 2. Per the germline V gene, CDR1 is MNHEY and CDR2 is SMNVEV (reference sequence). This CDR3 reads CASSLGTGRTGELFF. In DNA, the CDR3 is TGTGCCAGCAGTTTAGGGACAGGGCGCACCGGGGAGCTGTTTTTT.

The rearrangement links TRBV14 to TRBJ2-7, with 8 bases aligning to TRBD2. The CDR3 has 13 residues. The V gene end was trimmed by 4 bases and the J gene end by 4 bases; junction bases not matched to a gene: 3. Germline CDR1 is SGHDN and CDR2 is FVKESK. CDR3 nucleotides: TGTGCCAGCAGCCCTAGCGGGTGGTACGAGCAGTACTTC. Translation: CASSPSGWYEQYF. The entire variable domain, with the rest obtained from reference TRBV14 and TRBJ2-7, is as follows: EAGVTQFPSHSVIEKGQTVTLRCDPISGHDNLYWYRRVMGKEIKFLLHFVKESKQDESGMPNNRFLAERTGGTYSTLKVQPAELEDSGVYFCASSPSGWYEQYFGPGTRLTVT.

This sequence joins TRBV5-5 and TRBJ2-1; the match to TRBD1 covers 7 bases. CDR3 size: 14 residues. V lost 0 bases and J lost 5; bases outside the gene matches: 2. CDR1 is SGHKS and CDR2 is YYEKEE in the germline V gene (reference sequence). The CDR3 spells CASSLVGTDNEQFF. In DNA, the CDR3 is TGTGCCAGCAGCTTGGTAGGGACAGACAATGAGCAGTTCTTC.